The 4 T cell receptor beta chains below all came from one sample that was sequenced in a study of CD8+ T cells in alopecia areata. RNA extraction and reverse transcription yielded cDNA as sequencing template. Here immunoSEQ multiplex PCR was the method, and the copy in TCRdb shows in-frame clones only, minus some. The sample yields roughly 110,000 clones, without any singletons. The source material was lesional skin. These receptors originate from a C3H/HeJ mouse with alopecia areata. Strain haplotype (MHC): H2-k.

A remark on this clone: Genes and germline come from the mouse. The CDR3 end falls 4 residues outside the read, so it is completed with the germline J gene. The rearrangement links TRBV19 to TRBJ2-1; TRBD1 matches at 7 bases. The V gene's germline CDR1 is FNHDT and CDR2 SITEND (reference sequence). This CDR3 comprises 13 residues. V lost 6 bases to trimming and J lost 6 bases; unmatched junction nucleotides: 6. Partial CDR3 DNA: TGTGCCAGCACTCCGACAGGGTCTGCT. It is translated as CASTPTGSA. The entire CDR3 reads CASTPTGSAEQFF.

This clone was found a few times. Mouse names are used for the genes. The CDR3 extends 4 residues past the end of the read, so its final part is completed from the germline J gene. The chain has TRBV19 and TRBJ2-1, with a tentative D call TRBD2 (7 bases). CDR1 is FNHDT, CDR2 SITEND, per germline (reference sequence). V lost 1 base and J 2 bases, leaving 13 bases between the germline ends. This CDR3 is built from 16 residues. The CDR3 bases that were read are TGTGCCAGCAGTATACCCCGCGGGGGGCACTATGCT. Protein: CASSIPRGGHYA. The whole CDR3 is CASSIPRGGHYAEQFF.

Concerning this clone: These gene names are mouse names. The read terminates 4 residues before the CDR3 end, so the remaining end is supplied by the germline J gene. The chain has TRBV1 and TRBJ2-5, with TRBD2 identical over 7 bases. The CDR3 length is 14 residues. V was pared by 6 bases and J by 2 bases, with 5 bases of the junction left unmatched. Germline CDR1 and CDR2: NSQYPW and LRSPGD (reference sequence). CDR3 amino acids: CTCRNWGLQDTQYF. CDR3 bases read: TGCACCTGCAGGAACTGGGGCCTCCAAGAC.

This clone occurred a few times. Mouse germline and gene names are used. Incomplete CDR3 DNA: TGTGCAAGCAGCTTATTGGACAGGGGTGCAGAA. The encoded protein is CASSLLDRGAE. The CDR3 reads in full as CASSLLDRGAETLYF. The chain links TRBV16 to TRBJ2-3; TRBD1 aligns across 8 bases. Coverage ceases 4 residues before the CDR3 finishes, and the germline J gene fills in the end. Trimming at V came to 2 bases and at J to 1 base, leaving 2 bases not matched to a gene. CDR1 SGHSA and CDR2 FRNQAP come from the germline V gene. The CDR3 loop spans 15 amino acids.